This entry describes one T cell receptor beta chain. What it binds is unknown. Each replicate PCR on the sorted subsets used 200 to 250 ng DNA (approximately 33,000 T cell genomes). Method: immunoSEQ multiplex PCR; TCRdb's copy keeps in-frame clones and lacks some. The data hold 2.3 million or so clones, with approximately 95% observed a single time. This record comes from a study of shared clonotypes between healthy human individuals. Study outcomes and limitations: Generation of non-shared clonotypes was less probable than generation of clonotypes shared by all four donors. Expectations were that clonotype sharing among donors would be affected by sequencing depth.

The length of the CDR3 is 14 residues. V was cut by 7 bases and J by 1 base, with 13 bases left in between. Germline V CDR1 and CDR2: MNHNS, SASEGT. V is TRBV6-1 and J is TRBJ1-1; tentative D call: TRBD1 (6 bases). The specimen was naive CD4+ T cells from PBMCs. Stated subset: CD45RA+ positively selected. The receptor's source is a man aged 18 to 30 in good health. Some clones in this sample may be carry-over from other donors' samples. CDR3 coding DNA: TGTGCCAGCACCTTTCGGGGACAGAACACTGAAGCTTTCTTT. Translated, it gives CASTFRGQNTEAFF.